Listed below are T cell receptor beta chains from one sample, sequenced in a study of cytomegalovirus exposure and HLA in healthy donors. Some clones are missing from TCRdb's copy, which holds only in-frame ones; the method was immunoSEQ multiplex PCR. The sample holds 50,000 to 70,000 clones. The specimen was PBMCs. The receptors derive from a male donor in good health and CMV-seronegative. Both conserved end residues are part of each CDR3. The D gene is left open where the match is weak.

j_call	v_call	d_call	cdr3_nt	cdr3_aa
TRBJ1-4	TRBV19	TRBD1	TGTGCCAGTAGTATCGGGATACAGGGGTCTAATGAAAAACTGTTTTTT	CASSIGIQGSNEKLFF
TRBJ2-7	TRBV28	-	TGTGCCAGCAGAACGGTCTCCGGGTACGCCTACGAGCAGTACTTC	CASRTVSGYAYEQYF
TRBJ1-2	TRBV7-9	-	TGTGCCAGCAGCCTGTCTAATAACTATGGCTACACCTTC	CASSLSNNYGYTF
TRBJ1-6	TRBV5-4	-	TGTGCCAGCAGCTCGGGGGGCGGGAACATGGATTCACCCCTACACTTT	CASSSGGGNMDSPLHF
TRBJ2-7	TRBV7-9	TRBD1	TGTGCCAGCAGCCCGTATCGGGGACAGGGCACCTACGAGCAGTACTTC	CASSPYRGQGTYEQYF
TRBJ1-2	TRBV2	-	TGTGCCAGCAGTGCGGGTCCCAGCCCCGCTACCTATGGCTACACCTTC	CASSAGPSPATYGYTF
TRBJ1-1	TRBV11-3	TRBD1	TGTGCCAGCAGCTTGGACAGGAGGACTGAAGCTTTCTTT	CASSLDRRTEAFF
TRBJ2-3	TRBV5-5	-	TGTGCCAGCAGCTTGGCCGGCAGAGGAACAGATACGCAGTATTTT	CASSLAGRGTDTQYF
TRBJ2-1	TRBV19	TRBD2	TGTGCCAGTAGTATAGTGTTTGTGAGGGTTAGCGGGGTTAGCTCCTACAATGAGCAGTTCTTC	CASSIVFVRVSGVSSYNEQFF
TRBJ2-2	TRBV27	-	TGTGCCAGCAGTTTTGTTGGCTCCAACACCGGGGAGCTGTTTTTT	CASSFVGSNTGELFF
TRBJ2-5	TRBV4-1	-	TGCGCCAGCAGCCCACAACAGCAAGAGACCCAGTACTTC	CASSPQQQETQYF
TRBJ2-7	TRBV5-1	TRBD2	TGCGCCAGCAGCGAGACTAGCGGGAGGGCTCACGAGCAGTACTTC	CASSETSGRAHEQYF
TRBJ2-3	TRBV29-1	-	TGCAGCGTTGCCCCCACTAGCAGAAGCACAGATACGCAGTATTTT	CSVAPTSRSTDTQYF
TRBJ1-1	TRBV5-6	TRBD1	TGTGCCAGCAGCTTTCTGGGGACAGGGGGTACTGAAGCTTTCTTT	CASSFLGTGGTEAFF
TRBJ2-1	TRBV9	TRBD2	TGTGCCAGCAGCCCCCGGGGTAGCGGGGGAGACAATGAGCAGTTCTTC	CASSPRGSGGDNEQFF
TRBJ1-6	TRBV19	-	TGTGCCAGTAGTACCCGGGACGGGGGGGTGTTACCCCTCCACTTT	CASSTRDGGVLPLHF
TRBJ2-5	TRBV6-1	-	TGTGCCAGCGGGGAAGCAGGGGTACAAGAGACCCAGTACTTC	CASGEAGVQETQYF
TRBJ2-5	TRBV11-2	-	TGTGCCAGCCGAGGACTATTCCAAGAGACCCAGTACTTC	CASRGLFQETQYF
TRBJ2-1	TRBV7-9	TRBD2	TGTGCCAGCAGCTTAGGGGGGGGCAATGAGCAGTTCTTC	CASSLGGGNEQFF
TRBJ1-2	TRBV9	TRBD1	TGTGCCAGCAGCGTAGACCGGACAGGGAGGAACTATGGCTACACCTTC	CASSVDRTGRNYGYTF
TRBJ1-6	TRBV7-9	TRBD1	TGTGCCAGCAGCTTAGGGACAGGGGGTTCACCCCTCCACTTT	CASSLGTGGSPLHF
TRBJ1-6	TRBV5-6	TRBD1	TGTGCCAGCAGCTTGGGGGGCGGGACAGTGAGTTCACCCCTCCACTTT	CASSLGGGTVSSPLHF
TRBJ2-1	TRBV11-2	TRBD2	TGTGCCAGCAGCTGGGAGGGCCGCAGCCATGAGCAGTTCTTC	CASSWEGRSHEQFF
TRBJ1-4	TRBV19	-	TGTGCCAGTAGTATCTATGAAAAACTGTTTTTT	CASSIYEKLFF
TRBJ1-4	TRBV4-2	-	TGTGCCAGCAGCCAAGACACAGGGTTCGAAAAACTGTTTTTT	CASSQDTGFEKLFF
TRBJ1-1	TRBV5-4	TRBD1	TGTGCCAGCAGCGTTGACAGCAGGGGGAAAGCTTTCTTT	CASSVDSRGKAFF